The 10 T cell receptor beta chains listed next were all sequenced from one sample in a study of cytomegalovirus exposure and HLA in healthy donors. The PCR had 60 Vbeta and 13 Jbeta primers. Data came from immunoSEQ multiplex PCR; TCRdb stores just in-frame clones and leaves some out. This table holds about 160,000 clones, 55% to 80% found once. The sequenced sample was PBMCs. The receptor set was obtained from a woman aged 18-29 years in good health and CMV-seropositive.

This chain uses TRBV2 with TRBJ2-3; 11 bases map to TRBD2. CDR3 length equals 14 residues. With 7 bases clipped from V and 1 base from J, the junction kept 1 base outside the gene matches. CDR1 is SNHLY, CDR2 FYNNEI, per germline. The CDR3 here is CASKTSGGTDTQYF. The CDR3 bases are TGTGCCAGCAAGACTAGCGGGGGCACAGATACGCAGTATTTT. Full variable domain (outside the CDR3, taken from reference TRBV2 and TRBJ2-3): EPEVTQTPSHQVTQMGQEVILRCVPISNHLYFYWYRQILGQKVEFLVSFYNNEISEKSEIFDDQFSVERPDGSNFTLKIRSTKLEDSAMYFCASKTSGGTDTQYFGPGTRLTVL.

CDR3 loop: CASSTTTGSYGYTF. The CDR3 nucleotides read TGTGCCAGTAGTACCACCACGGGGAGCTATGGCTACACCTTC. The V call is TRBV19, the J call TRBJ1-2; D gene ambiguous. Trimming pared 4 bases from V and 4 bases from J, leaving 13 bases between. Germline CDR1 LNHDA, CDR2 SQIVND (reference sequence). The CDR3 runs 14 residues.

For this clone: Other DNA sequences from this sample encode an identical CDR3 as well. For the CDR3, the DNA is TGTGCCAGCAGCTTGCGAGGGGAAAAACTGTTTTTT. As protein: CASSLRGEKLFF. The chain recombines TRBV5-4 with TRBJ1-4; no clear D. Trimming shortened V by 1 base and J by 8 bases, and 6 bases separated the two germline ends. The CDR3 is made up of 12 amino acids. Germline values: CDR1 SGHNT, CDR2 YYREEE (reference sequence).

The chain uses TRBV2 and TRBJ2-1; 10 nucleotides align to TRBD2. The V gene's germline CDR1 is SNHLY and CDR2 FYNNEI. V shed 7 bases, J shed 6 bases, and the junction held 9 bases outside the gene matches. This CDR3 is 15 amino acids long. The CDR3 here is CASTRAGGLSNEQFF. The DNA for the CDR3 is TGTGCCAGCACTAGAGCGGGAGGGCTTTCCAATGAGCAGTTCTTC.

This clone was observed a few times. CDR3 sequence (DNA): TGCGCCAGCAGTGAAGGAGGCGGGAGCCGGGCAGATACGCAGTATTTT. It yields the protein CASSEGGGSRADTQYF. The J gene is TRBJ2-3, the V gene TRBV10-1, with 7 bases that match TRBD2. CDR1 is WNHNN, CDR2 SYGVQD, per germline (reference sequence). With V trimmed by 3 bases and J by 4 bases, 10 bases remained unmatched. The CDR3 has 16 amino acids.

The chain uses TRBV5-5 and TRBJ1-2; D is possibly TRBD1 (6 bases). The CDR3 loop spans 19 amino acids. V was clipped by 0 bases and J by 0 bases, with 21 bases between them. Germline values: CDR1 SGHKS, CDR2 YYEKEE (reference sequence). The CDR3 sequence is CASSLAGGGDILTNYGYTF. Written as DNA, the CDR3 is TGTGCCAGCAGCTTGGCCGGCGGGGGCGACATACTAACTAACTATGGCTACACCTTC.

The chain links TRBV4-2 to TRBJ2-1; TRBD2 aligns across 11 bases. The germline V gene has CDR1 LGHNA and CDR2 YNFKEQ. Germline trimming cut 0 bases from V and 9 bases from J; bases unmatched to any gene: 16. CDR3 size: 19 residues. The CDR3 sequence: CASSQDTIAGGPIGGEQFF. In DNA, the CDR3 is TGTGCCAGCAGCCAAGATACGATAGCGGGAGGGCCGATTGGTGGTGAGCAGTTCTTC.

The chain combines TRBV27 with TRBJ2-5, with D possibly matching TRBD1 (8 bases). Germline CDR1 and CDR2: MNHEY and SMNVEV (reference sequence). Trimming took 8 bases from V and 4 from J, leaving 17 bases between them. CDR3 length: 14 amino acids. CDR3 residues: CASRRTGRGETQYF. For the CDR3, the DNA is TGTGCCAGCCGACGGACAGGGAGGGGAGAGACCCAGTACTTC.

The V call is TRBV25-1, the J call TRBJ2-2, with no clear D. With 3 bases removed from V and 5 bases from J, the gap between germline ends came to 7 bases. Germline V lookup: CDR1 MGHDK, CDR2 SYGVNS. CDR3 size: 13 residues. DNA of the CDR3: TGTGCCAGCAGTGAGCCCCTAACCGGGGAGCTGTTTTTT. This gives the protein CASSEPLTGELFF.

The chain is built from TRBV30 and TRBJ1-2, with D tentatively TRBD1 (5 bases). This CDR3 is 13 amino acids long. V was pared by 5 bases and J by 5 bases, with 15 bases between. CDR1 and CDR2 from the germline V gene are GTSNPN and SVGIG (reference sequence). The chain's CDR3 is CAWSEAGVYGYTF. CDR3 nucleotides: TGTGCCTGGTCCGAAGCGGGGGTTTATGGCTACACCTTC. Looking up the rest from reference TRBV30 and TRBJ1-2 gives the full variable domain: SQTIHQWPATLVQPVGSPLSLECTVEGTSNPNLYWYRQAAGRGLQLLFYSVGIGQISSEVPQNLSASRPQDRQFILSSKKLLLSDSGFYLCAWSEAGVYGYTFGSGTRLTVV.